This paragraph reports one TCR beta chain. The sample originates from a study of cytomegalovirus exposure and HLA in healthy donors. Everyone who donated was a healthy bone marrow donor. Primers included in the PCR were 60 Vbeta and 13 Jbeta primers. Per the study methods: A later analysis tallied some 80 million unique TCR beta chains, around 11 million of them shared. Produced via immunoSEQ multiplex PCR; TCRdb's table is partial and in-frame only. Clonal size and the V and J genes are those of that table, whereas D and trimming came from the DNA. The table records 150,000 to 200,000 clones, approximately 70% of them present only once. V was trimmed by 4 bases and J by 2 bases, leaving 18 bases between them. CDR3 length equals 17 residues. CDR1 and CDR2 from the germline V gene are SGHAT and FQNNGV.

Material for sequencing was PBMCs. This chain uses TRBV11-2 with TRBJ1-3, with D unresolved. This sequence originates from a woman aged 25 to 45 in good health and CMV-seronegative. The CDR3: CASSSSSRRRPGNTIYF. The CDR3 nucleotides are TGTGCCAGCAGCTCAAGTAGTCGCAGGCGCCCTGGAAACACCATATATTTT.